The clone carrying this TCR beta chain was seen more than once but under ten times. Its antigen is undetermined. A single record per CDR3 protein comes from TCRdb applying MiXCR to the RACE reads. The table shows 85,000 to 130,000 distinct CDR3 sequences, with less than 15% occurring only once. The CDR3 extends over 13 amino acids. From germline, CDR1 is LGHDT and CDR2 YNNKEL (reference sequence). Trimming pared 2 bases from V and 3 bases from J, leaving 7 bases between. This entry belongs to a study of human T cells and chemical hapten exposure. Study-wide points: TCRs above 1 in 1000 frequency stayed constant with DPC sensitization. Expanded TCR counts at PT1 were positively correlated with the patch test score.

Time point meaning: pre-sensitization, week 0. Treatment given: therapeutic diphenylcyclopropenone sensitization with weekly scalp DPC. Blood collection took place prior to placing each patch test. Participating donors were patients with alopecia, aged 18 to 70 years, considered appropriate candidates for DPC. Here the sequenced sample was whole blood, taken in connection with sensitization to the hapten diphenylcyclopropenone (DPC). The TCR comes from a woman between 50 and 59 years old with alopecia areata. Some clones in this sample may be carry-over from other donors' samples. J is TRBJ1-2 and V is TRBV3-1, with D perhaps TRBD1 (6 bases). CDR3 in DNA: TGTGCCAGCAGCCAAAACAGGGACTATGGCTACACCTTC. It translates to CASSQNRDYGYTF.